These 31 T cell receptor beta chains were all obtained from the same sample, sequenced in a study of T-cell reconstitution after alpha-beta-depleted transplantation in children. TCRbeta library construction was performed incorporating unique molecular identifiers. A single record per CDR3 protein comes from TCRdb applying MiXCR to the PCR reads. The sample lists roughly 350,000 distinct CDR3 sequences; roughly 15% were seen once. This specimen was PBMCs, mostly from graft donor cells, taken 360 days after TCRalphabeta/CD19-depleted stem cell transplant. The origin of the receptors is a male patient between 2 and 15 years old who had a stem cell transplant for acute lymphoblastic leukemia, so the T cells may come from the graft donor.

In its sample, this clonotype was seen a few times. The rearrangement links TRBV28 to TRBJ2-7; D unresolved. From germline, CDR1 is MDHEN and CDR2 SYDVKM. This CDR3 is built from 11 residues. The V end lost 8 bases, the J end lost 4 bases, and 9 bases lay between the germline ends. CDR3 sequence: CASGTSYEQYF. CDR3 nucleotide sequence: TGTGCCAGCGGAACCTCATACGAGCAGTACTTC. The full variable domain, in which reference TRBV28 and TRBJ2-7 provide the parts outside the CDR3, is DVKVTQSSRYLVKRTGEKVFLECVQDMDHENMFWYRQDPGLGLRLIYFSYDVKMKEKGDIPEGYSVSREKKERFSLILESASTNQTSMYLCASGTSYEQYFGPGTRLTVT.

The gene calls are TRBV2 and TRBJ2-3; no reliable D call. The V gene lost 7 bases and the J gene lost 7 bases, with 15 bases spanning the gap. The CDR3 length is 13 residues. Germline CDR1 reads SNHLY; CDR2 reads FYNNEI. The CDR3 loop is CASMFESRHTQYF. DNA for the CDR3: TGTGCCAGCATGTTCGAGAGCAGACATACGCAGTATTTT.

J is TRBJ2-1 and V is TRBV15, with D perhaps TRBD1 or TRBD2 (5 bases each). V was clipped by 3 bases and J by 8 bases, with 17 bases between them. The CDR3 is made up of 15 amino acids. Germline-derived CDR1 and CDR2 are LNHNV and YYDKDF (reference sequence). CDR3 in DNA: TGTGCCACCAGCAGGGGGGATGGCTTCCGCGATGAGCAGTTCTTC. This translates into CATSRGDGFRDEQFF.

This clonotype came up a few times. The chain carries TRBV7-2 and TRBJ2-3, with D perhaps matching TRBD2 (6 bases). Germline V CDR1 and CDR2: SGHTA, FQGNSA. V was trimmed by 5 bases and J by 9 bases, leaving 15 bases between them. The CDR3 covers 13 residues. CDR3 in DNA: TGTGCCAGCAGCGCCCCAAAGCGGGCCACGCAGTATTTT. It is translated as CASSAPKRATQYF. Full variable domain (outside the CDR3, taken from reference TRBV7-2 and TRBJ2-3): GAGVSQSPSNKVTEKGKDVELRCDPISGHTALYWYRQSLGQGLEFLIYFQGNSAPDKSGLPSDRFSAERTGGSVSTLTIQRTQQEDSAVYLCASSAPKRATQYFGPGTRLTVL.

Regarding this clonotype: Germline is not matched at one junction end, which may reflect a read error. V usage is TRBV4-3 and J usage is TRBJ2-3; D is possibly TRBD2 (6 bases). Germline lookup yields CDR1 LGHNA and CDR2 YSLEER. The CDR3 contains 16 residues. The CDR3 DNA follows: TGCGCCAGCAGCCAAGAGTGGAGGGGCAGCACACATACGCAGTATTTT. It is translated as CASSQEWRGSTHTQYF.

This clonotype was counted only a few times. The chain combines TRBV20-1 with TRBJ2-7; 10 positions agree with TRBD1. The CDR3 has 17 amino acids. CDR1 and CDR2 from the germline V gene are DFQATT and SNEGSKA (reference sequence). After removal of 5 bases from V and 0 bases from J, the junction contained 13 bases not matched to a gene. The CDR3 here is CSAATGTGVRSSYEQYF. The CDR3 DNA reads TGCAGTGCTGCTACCGGGACAGGGGTCAGGAGCTCCTACGAGCAGTACTTC.

This clonotype was seen only a few times. The chain couples TRBV4-3 to TRBJ1-2; possible D gene TRBD1, 6 bases. CDR3 length: 13 amino acids. V was clipped by 3 bases and J by 8 bases, with 13 bases between them. CDR1 and CDR2 from the germline V gene are LGHNA and YSLEER. The CDR3 spells CASSHRTVGGYTF. CDR3 bases: TGCGCCAGCAGCCACCGGACAGTCGGCGGCTACACCTTC.

The chain joins TRBV12-3 or TRBV12-4 to TRBJ2-5; 8 bases are shared with TRBD2. The CDR3 is 17 amino acids. With V trimmed by 3 bases and J by 1 base, 10 bases remained unmatched. This CDR3 is CASSFRAGGYFQETQYF. Here the CDR3 DNA reads TGTGCCAGCAGTTTTCGGGCGGGGGGCTATTTCCAAGAGACCCAGTACTTC.

The chain couples TRBV27 to TRBJ2-7; no clear D gene. The CDR3 sequence is 13 residues long. The V and J ends lost 7 bases and 3 bases respectively, with 13 bases between them. Germline V gene lookup returns CDR1 MNHEY and CDR2 SMNVEV (reference sequence). This CDR3 is CASMSRNNYEQYF. DNA for the CDR3: TGTGCCAGCATGAGCAGAAACAACTACGAGCAGTACTTC.

The table lists this clonotype with a few counts. The chain carries TRBV7-8 and TRBJ2-1; maybe TRBD1 (5 bases). Trimming stripped 3 bases from V and 5 bases from J, with 17 bases between. The CDR3 covers 16 residues. Germline V gene data show CDR1 as SGHVS and CDR2 as FQNEAQ. CDR3: CASSFRRQRANNEQFF. Written as DNA, the CDR3 is TGTGCCAGCAGCTTTAGGAGACAGAGAGCCAACAATGAGCAGTTCTTC.

Only a few counts were recorded for this clonotype. This sequence joins TRBV20-1 and TRBJ1-5; 7 nucleotides agree with TRBD1. Germline V gene data show CDR1 as DFQATT and CDR2 as SNEGSKA (reference sequence). This CDR3 is 13 amino acids long. Unmatched junction bases numbered 6, after V lost 5 bases and J lost 5 bases. The CDR3 region has the DNA TGCAGTGCTGGGGGACAGCCTGATCAGCCCCAGCATTTT. Residues: CSAGGQPDQPQHF.

The chain has TRBV3-1 and TRBJ2-5; 7 nucleotides match TRBD2. The CDR3 extends over 17 amino acids. The J segment lost 4 bases and the V segment lost 1 base, leaving 12 bases of the junction unmatched. In germline, CDR1 is LGHDT, CDR2 YNNKEL (reference sequence). In DNA form, the CDR3 reads TGTGCCAGCAGCCAAGCCCTAGCGGTCCCCCTGGGAGAGACCCAGTACTTC. It is translated as CASSQALAVPLGETQYF.

This chain connects TRBV7-8 to TRBJ2-1; the D is unclear. The CDR3 has 17 amino acids. Germline V CDR1 and CDR2: SGHVS, FQNEAQ. Trimming stripped 5 bases from V and 4 bases from J, with 21 bases between. CDR3 nucleotides: TGTGCCAGCAGCCCCCTTTATGCGAGTGGGGTTTACAATGAGCAGTTCTTC. Residues: CASSPLYASGVYNEQFF.

This chain uses TRBV12-3 or TRBV12-4 with TRBJ2-2; D might be TRBD2 (5 bases). The V and J ends lost 0 bases and 4 bases respectively, with 9 bases between them. This CDR3 is built from 15 residues. For the CDR3, the DNA is TGTGCCAGCAGTTTAGCGGGAGCCCGCACCGGGGAGCTGTTTTTT. Translating it yields CASSLAGARTGELFF.

This clonotype was seen a handful of times. The V gene is TRBV20-1, the J gene TRBJ2-1, with 12 nucleotides matching TRBD2. The CDR3 sequence is 16 residues long. Germline loops: CDR1 DFQATT, CDR2 SNEGSKA (reference sequence). J was trimmed by 4 bases and V by 3 bases; bases with no gene match: 7. The chain's CDR3 is CSASTQTSGRYNEQFF. The CDR3 region has the DNA TGCAGTGCTAGCACCCAAACTAGCGGGAGGTACAATGAGCAGTTCTTC.

This clonotype was detected a few times. V is TRBV6-1 and J is TRBJ2-6, with D perhaps TRBD2 (5 bases). V was pared by 7 bases and J by 3 bases, with 13 bases between. Germline V CDR1 and CDR2: MNHNS, SASEGT. This CDR3 spans 15 amino acids. CDR3 in DNA: TGTGCCAGCAAAGAGGGTTTGTATGGGGCCAACGTCCTGACTTTC. It encodes CASKEGLYGANVLTF.

This rearrangement joins TRBV7-3 to TRBJ2-2; D is unclear. Trimming pared 0 bases from V and 8 bases from J, leaving 7 bases between. The CDR3 runs 13 residues. Germline values: CDR1 SGHTA, CDR2 FQGTGA. The CDR3 DNA is TGTGCCAGCAGCTTAACGTCGGTGGGGGAGCTGTTTTTT. Residues: CASSLTSVGELFF.

This CDR3 is CATRPDRAYNEQFF. As DNA, the CDR3 is TGTGCCACCAGGCCGGACAGGGCCTACAATGAGCAGTTCTTC. This chain uses TRBV15 with TRBJ2-1; the match to TRBD1 covers 8 bases. This CDR3 comprises 14 residues. The ends lost 6 bases at V and 2 bases at J; junction bases unmatched: 3. Per germline, CDR1 LNHNV and CDR2 YYDKDF (reference sequence).

This sequence joins TRBV10-3 and TRBJ2-7, with 11 bases identical to TRBD2. The germline gives CDR1 ENHRY, CDR2 SYGVKD. This CDR3 region has 14 residues. V was clipped by 5 bases and J by 4 bases; unmatched bases: 4. Here the CDR3 reads CAISSTSGKYEQYF. The CDR3 region has the DNA TGTGCCATCAGTTCGACTAGCGGGAAGTACGAGCAGTACTTC.

Only a few counts were recorded for this clonotype. The chain joins TRBV12-3 or TRBV12-4 to TRBJ2-7, with 12 bases that match TRBD2. J was trimmed by 9 bases and V by 4 bases; bases with no gene match: 10. This CDR3 has 15 amino acids. The CDR3 reads CASSSRTSGIAGQYF. In DNA, the CDR3 is TGTGCCAGCAGTTCACGGACTAGCGGGATAGCCGGGCAGTACTTC.

This clonotype was counted at least ten times. The rearrangement links TRBV13 to TRBJ2-7; possible D gene TRBD1, 5 bases. Germline CDR1 PRHDT, CDR2 FYEKMQ (reference sequence). The length of the CDR3 is 13 residues. V lost 2 bases and J 5 bases, leaving 10 bases between the germline ends. As DNA, the CDR3 is TGTGCCAGCAGCTTAAACGACAGAAACGAGCAGTACTTC. Amino acid sequence: CASSLNDRNEQYF.

J is TRBJ2-7 and V is TRBV19; D is possibly TRBD2 (5 bases). There are 13 residues in the CDR3. V lost 4 bases and J 1 base, leaving 8 bases between the germline ends. Germline CDR1 LNHDA, CDR2 SQIVND (reference sequence). The chain's CDR3 is CASSKRESYEQYF. Here the CDR3 DNA reads TGTGCCAGTAGTAAGAGGGAATCCTACGAGCAGTACTTC.

This clonotype came up many times. The J gene is TRBJ1-1, the V gene TRBV10-3; tentative D call: TRBD1 (6 bases). The germline V gene has CDR1 ENHRY and CDR2 SYGVKD. V dropped 5 bases and J dropped 4 bases, with 20 bases sitting between them. The CDR3 is 16 residues long. The CDR3 spells CAISQFWNRESTEAFF. The CDR3 bases are TGTGCCATCAGTCAATTTTGGAACAGGGAATCCACTGAAGCTTTCTTT.

The chain has TRBV5-6 and TRBJ2-3; D tentatively reads TRBD1 or TRBD2 (5 bases each). The V end lost 1 base, the J end lost 7 bases, and 16 bases lay between the germline ends. Germline V gives CDR1 SGHDT, CDR2 YYEEEE. CDR3 size: 15 residues. This CDR3 is CASSLTGAPGHTQYF. The DNA of the CDR3 is TGTGCCAGCAGCTTGACCGGGGCCCCGGGGCATACGCAGTATTTT.

The chain's CDR3 is CASREDRGGNQPQHF. The CDR3 nucleotides read TGTGCCAGCAGGGAGGACAGGGGTGGCAATCAGCCCCAGCATTTT. The V and J genes are TRBV2 and TRBJ1-5; TRBD1 matches at 9 bases. The CDR3 length is 15 residues. In germline, CDR1 is SNHLY, CDR2 FYNNEI. J lost 2 bases, V lost 6 bases, and 5 bases had no gene match.

The rearrangement joins TRBV7-9 to TRBJ2-3; 10 bases are a match to TRBD2. V gave up 5 bases and J gave up 3 bases; unmatched junction bases: 11. CDR1 and CDR2 from the germline V gene are SEHNR and FQNEAQ (reference sequence). This CDR3 is built from 17 residues. The CDR3 bases are TGTGCCAGCAGCCCTACCCCCACTAGCGGGACGACAGATACGCAGTATTTT. This encodes CASSPTPTSGTTDTQYF.

This chain joins TRBV5-1 and TRBJ2-7, with D tentatively TRBD1 (6 bases). V was shortened by 7 bases and J by 0 bases, with 11 bases between the two germline ends. Germline CDR1 is SGHRS and CDR2 is YFSETQ. This CDR3 contains 13 residues. This CDR3 reads CASRTAGSYEQYF. The CDR3 DNA follows: TGCGCCAGCCGGACAGCAGGCTCCTACGAGCAGTACTTC. Combining the CDR3 with reference TRBV5-1 and TRBJ2-7 gives the whole variable domain KAGVTQTPRYLIKTRGQQVTLSCSPISGHRSVSWYQQTPGQGLQFLFEYFSETQRNKGNFPGRFSGRQFSNSRSEMNVSTLELGDSALYLCASRTAGSYEQYFGPGTRLTVT.

In this sample, this clonotype turned up a few times. The V call is TRBV5-1, the J call TRBJ2-5, with D possibly matching TRBD1 (5 bases). The germline gives CDR1 SGHRS, CDR2 YFSETQ. There are 14 residues in the CDR3. Trimming shortened V by 4 bases and J by 3 bases, and 13 bases separated the two germline ends. This CDR3 reads CASSPRVTKETQYF. In DNA, the CDR3 is TGCGCCAGCAGCCCCAGGGTTACTAAAGAGACCCAGTACTTC.

This chain uses TRBV18 with TRBJ2-7; D uncertain. CDR3 length: 15 amino acids. Germline CDR1 reads KGHSH; CDR2 reads LQKENI. V was cut by 2 bases and J by 7 bases, with 18 bases left in between. The CDR3 loop reads CASSPISDGRREQYF. The CDR3 bases are TGTGCCAGCTCACCAATCTCGGACGGCCGCCGGGAGCAGTACTTC.

The V and J genes are TRBV4-3 and TRBJ2-7; maybe TRBD1 (6 bases). V lost 1 base and J 6 bases, leaving 16 bases between the germline ends. Germline assignment: CDR1 LGHNA and CDR2 YSLEER. This CDR3 region has 15 residues. CDR3 nucleotides: TGCGCCAGCAGCCAAGTCCTTAGGGGGTTCTCCGAGCAGTACTTC. This translates into CASSQVLRGFSEQYF.

This clonotype has a handful of counts. The J gene is TRBJ2-1, the V gene TRBV28; D call uncertain. This CDR3 is 14 amino acids long. The V end lost 3 bases, the J end lost 4 bases, and 10 bases lay between the germline ends. The germline CDR1 and CDR2 sequences are MDHEN and SYDVKM. DNA of the CDR3: TGTGCCAGCAGTTTGGGTACAGAATACAATGAGCAGTTCTTC. It specifies CASSLGTEYNEQFF.